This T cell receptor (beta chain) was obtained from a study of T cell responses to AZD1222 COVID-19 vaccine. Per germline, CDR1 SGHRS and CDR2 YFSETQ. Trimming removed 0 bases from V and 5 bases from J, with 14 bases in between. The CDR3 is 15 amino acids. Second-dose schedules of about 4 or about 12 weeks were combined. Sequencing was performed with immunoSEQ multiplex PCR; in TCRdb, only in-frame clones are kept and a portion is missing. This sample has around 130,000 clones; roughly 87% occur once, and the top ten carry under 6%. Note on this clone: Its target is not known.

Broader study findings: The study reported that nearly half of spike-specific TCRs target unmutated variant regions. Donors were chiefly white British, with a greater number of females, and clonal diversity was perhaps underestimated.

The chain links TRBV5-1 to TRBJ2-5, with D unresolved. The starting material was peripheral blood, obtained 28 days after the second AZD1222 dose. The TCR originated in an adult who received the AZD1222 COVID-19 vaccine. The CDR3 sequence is CASSLGPSVGETQYF. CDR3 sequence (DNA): TGCGCCAGCAGCTTGGGGCCGAGTGTGGGGGAGACCCAGTACTTC. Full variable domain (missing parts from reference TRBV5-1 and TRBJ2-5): KAGVTQTPRYLIKTRGQQVTLSCSPISGHRSVSWYQQTPGQGLQFLFEYFSETQRNKGNFPGRFSGRQFSNSRSEMNVSTLELGDSALYLCASSLGPSVGETQYFGPGTRLLVL.